The present T cell receptor (beta chain) was sequenced within a study of blood T cells in healthy people across ages. Combining a sample-barcoded 5' primer with a J-beta primer mix, a second PCR ran for 7 to 11 cycles. TCRdb ran MiXCR on the 5' RACE reads and lists one entry per CDR3 protein. The table includes about 580,000 distinct CDR3 sequences, 47% detected once. The sequence came from a man older than 75 in good health. Input material: blood.

The CDR3 region is CASSVGSSGNSPLHF. The DNA for the CDR3 is TGTGCCAGCAGCGTAGGAAGCAGTGGGAATTCACCCCTCCACTTT. The chain couples TRBV9 to TRBJ1-6; no definite D call. CDR1 and CDR2 from the germline V gene are SGDLS and YYNGEE. V gave up 0 bases and J gave up 7 bases, with 11 bases separating them. This CDR3 has 15 amino acids.